A single sample is the source of the 22 T cell receptor beta chains below, sequenced in a study. Tregs were sorted as CD4+CD25+CD127-/low cells. TCRdb re-derived calls from the 5' RACE reads in MiXCR, one entry per CDR3 protein. This table has under 9,500 distinct CDR3 sequences, around 44% appearing once. The specimen sequenced was Tregs sorted from a lymph node. The origin of the receptors is a female donor with breast cancer.

About this clonotype itself: This may be a read error, as it is one base from a much larger clone. The V gene is TRBV6-5, the J gene TRBJ2-3; possibly TRBD2 for D (5 bases). The CDR3 consists of 11 residues. Germline V gene sequence: CDR1 MNHEY, CDR2 SVGAGI. The CDR3 protein is CASNSVEAQDF. The CDR3 DNA sequence: TGTGCCAGCAACTCGGTGGAGGCGCAGGATTTT.

V and J are TRBV4-2 and TRBJ1-2; unclear D gene. V lost 4 bases to trimming and J lost 4 bases, with 19 bases between them. The CDR3 is 16 amino acids. CDR1 is LGHNA and CDR2 is YNFKEQ in the germline V gene. As DNA, the CDR3 is TGTGCCAGCAGCCGGATTAGGGCCAAGGACGGCTATGGCTACACCTTC. It is translated as CASSRIRAKDGYGYTF.

The DNA of the CDR3 is TGTGCCAGCAGTCTGACAGGCTACGAGCAGTACTTC. It codes for CASSLTGYEQYF. This chain connects TRBV28 to TRBJ2-7; TRBD1 might be the D (6 bases). This CDR3 is built from 12 residues. Trimming took 5 bases from V and 3 from J, leaving 8 bases between them. CDR1 is MDHEN, CDR2 SYDVKM, per germline.

This clonotype was seen a handful of times. This chain joins TRBV7-8 and TRBJ2-1; D might be TRBD1 or TRBD2, each matching 5 bases. Looked up from germline, CDR1 is SGHVS and CDR2 is FQNEAQ. V shed 2 bases and J shed 0 bases, with 14 bases lying between them. The CDR3 runs 17 residues. The CDR3 DNA is TGTGCCAGCAGCTTAACGAGGGGTCCAAGCTCCTACAATGAGCAGTTCTTC. It is translated as CASSLTRGPSSYNEQFF.

The rearrangement joins TRBV4-1 to TRBJ2-3; the D is unclear. The CDR3 contains 15 residues. The V end lost 1 base, the J end lost 2 bases, and 10 bases lay between the germline ends. Per germline, CDR1 MGHRA and CDR2 YSYEKL. The CDR3 sequence is CASSQVGYPTDTQYF. The CDR3 coding sequence is TGCGCCAGCAGCCAAGTCGGTTACCCCACAGATACGCAGTATTTT.

The gene calls are TRBV10-2 and TRBJ1-1; possible D gene TRBD1, 6 bases. The germline V gene encodes CDR1 WSHSY and CDR2 SAAADI. Trimming took 8 bases from V and 0 from J, leaving 10 bases between them. The CDR3 extends over 13 amino acids. CDR3 region: CASGRTVNTEAFF. DNA of the CDR3: TGCGCCAGCGGTAGGACAGTGAACACTGAAGCTTTCTTT.

The rearrangement uses TRBV24-1 and TRBJ1-1; D is ambiguous. Germline lookup yields CDR1 KGHDR and CDR2 SFDVKD. With 2 bases removed from V and 3 bases from J, the gap between germline ends came to 12 bases. CDR3 length: 15 amino acids. This chain's CDR3 is CATSDSRVDDTEAFF. CDR3 sequence (DNA): TGTGCCACCAGTGATTCCCGCGTGGACGACACTGAAGCTTTCTTT.

The rearrangement uses TRBV20-1 and TRBJ2-7; 7 bases fit TRBD1. There are 14 residues in the CDR3. V trimming: 1 base; J trimming: 5 bases; junction bases outside the gene matches: 8. Germline CDR1 is DFQATT and CDR2 is SNEGSKA (reference sequence). The CDR3 nucleotides are TGCAGTGCTAGAGCCTCCAGGGGGATCCACGAGCAGTACTTC. This sequence encodes CSARASRGIHEQYF.

This rearrangement joins TRBV5-6 to TRBJ1-1; D remains ambiguous. Trimming pared 3 bases from V and 3 bases from J, leaving 12 bases between. The CDR3 sequence is 14 residues long. The germline V gene encodes CDR1 SGHDT and CDR2 YYEEEE. DNA for the CDR3: TGTGCCAGCAGCTGGCTGGACGGGCACACTGAAGCTTTCTTT. Protein: CASSWLDGHTEAFF.

The chain has TRBV6-5 and TRBJ2-2; D may correspond to TRBD1 or TRBD2 (7 bases each). V gave up 2 bases and J gave up 4 bases, with 17 bases separating them. The CDR3 totals 17 residues. The V gene's germline CDR1 is MNHEY and CDR2 SVGAGI. Here the CDR3 reads CASSYGAGGVSTGELFF. In DNA form, the CDR3 reads TGTGCCAGCAGTTACGGGGCAGGGGGGGTGTCCACCGGGGAGCTGTTTTTT.

Turning to this clonotype: Lacking the conserved final phenylalanine or tryptophan, this CDR3 likely reflects a read error. Because the CDR3's place on the DNA is in doubt, the DNA is left out and the CDR3 is given as listed by TCRdb. This chain joins TRBV7-6 and TRBJ2-1; the D call of TRBD1 is as the table states it, not checked on the DNA. The CDR3 region is 11 residues in length, termini included. Germline V gives CDR1 SGHVS, CDR2 FNYEAQ. CDR3 protein: CASSWNRDLAS.

The chain combines TRBV27 with TRBJ1-1; 7 nucleotides match TRBD1. The CDR3 contains 13 residues. The germline gives CDR1 MNHEY, CDR2 SMNVEV (reference sequence). The V segment lost 1 base and the J segment 7 bases; nucleotides outside the gene matches: 3. This CDR3 is CASSLLGQSEAFF. CDR3 nucleotide sequence: TGTGCCAGCAGTTTATTGGGACAGAGTGAAGCTTTCTTT.

Regarding this clonotype: The junction shows a germline mismatch at one end, possibly a read error. The rearrangement links TRBV7-9 to TRBJ1-4; D is perhaps TRBD1 (5 bases). Germline values: CDR1 SEHNR, CDR2 FQNEAQ (reference sequence). The length of the CDR3 is 15 residues. This chain's CDR3 is CASSLAGPTRGKLFF. CDR3 DNA: TGTGCCAGCAGCTTAGCTGGACCCACGAGGGGAAAACTGTTTTTC.

The J gene is TRBJ2-3, the V gene TRBV4-1, with D uncertain. Per the germline V gene, CDR1 is MGHRA and CDR2 is YSYEKL. This CDR3 comprises 18 residues. Trimming shortened V by 0 bases and J by 3 bases, and 19 bases separated the two germline ends. CDR3 coding DNA: TGCGCCAGCAGCCAAGATCCCACGACTCCCGGATGGACAGATACGCAGTATTTT. The encoded protein is CASSQDPTTPGWTDTQYF.

The genes are TRBV4-2 and TRBJ1-6; 8 positions agree with TRBD1. Germline V gene data show CDR1 as LGHNA and CDR2 as YNFKEQ. V was clipped by 2 bases and J by 3 bases; unmatched bases: 6. There are 17 residues in the CDR3. The CDR3 loop is CASSQQDRADYNSPLHF. The DNA for the CDR3 is TGTGCCAGCAGCCAACAGGACAGGGCAGACTATAATTCACCCCTCCACTTT.

The chain recombines TRBV28 with TRBJ1-5; D uncertain. CDR1 and CDR2 from the germline V gene are MDHEN and SYDVKM. The CDR3 runs to 15 residues. Deletions cut 4 bases from V and 9 bases from J, with 19 bases between. Here the CDR3 reads CASSSPSSTGGPQHF. CDR3 bases: TGTGCCAGCAGTTCCCCCTCTTCGACGGGCGGGCCCCAGCATTTT.

The sample holds a few counts of this clonotype. V is TRBV6-1 and J is TRBJ2-1; D uncertain. V dropped 6 bases and J dropped 0 bases, with 9 bases sitting between them. This CDR3 has 14 residues. Germline assignment: CDR1 MNHNS and CDR2 SASEGT. The CDR3 DNA reads TGTGCCAGCAGGCTTATAAGCTCCTACAATGAGCAGTTCTTC. This codes for CASRLISSYNEQFF.

The chain uses TRBV30 and TRBJ2-5; D is unclear. Germline CDR1 is GTSNPN and CDR2 is SVGIG (reference sequence). This CDR3 contains 13 residues. Deletions cut 2 bases from V and 5 bases from J, with 12 bases between. CDR3 protein: CAWSTAVWETQYF. CDR3 bases: TGTGCCTGGAGTACAGCAGTATGGGAGACCCAGTACTTC.

This clonotype is medium-sized. The chain links TRBV7-2 to TRBJ2-1; D is uncertain. Germline-derived CDR1 and CDR2 are SGHTA and FQGNSA. Trimming took 1 base from V and 4 from J, leaving 2 bases between them. CDR3 length equals 12 residues. DNA for the CDR3: TGTGCCAGCAGCTTAGGATACAATGAGCAGTTCTTC. As protein: CASSLGYNEQFF.

This chain uses TRBV4-1 with TRBJ2-7; 12 nucleotides align to TRBD2. Per germline, CDR1 MGHRA and CDR2 YSYEKL. Trimming removed 3 bases from V and 1 base from J; junction bases left unmatched: 19. CDR3 size: 21 residues. In nucleotides, the CDR3 is TGCGCCAGCAGCCAGTACCACACGACTAGCGGGAGCCCCAAGGGGTCCTACGAGCAGTACTTC. This codes for CASSQYHTTSGSPKGSYEQYF.

This chain uses TRBV12-3 or TRBV12-4 with TRBJ2-7; D is unresolved. This CDR3 is built from 12 residues. V dropped 3 bases and J dropped 3 bases, with 6 bases sitting between them. CDR3 protein: CASSFGGYEQYF. The CDR3 DNA is TGTGCCAGCAGTTTCGGCGGCTACGAGCAGTACTTC.

This clonotype was seen more than once but under ten times. The chain uses TRBV10-3 and TRBJ2-1; 12 bases map to TRBD2. The ends lost 1 base at V and 4 bases at J; junction bases unmatched: 2. CDR1 is ENHRY and CDR2 is SYGVKD in the germline V gene. The CDR3 has 16 amino acids. The DNA of the CDR3 is TGTGCCATCAGTGAGTTGACTAGCGGGGGTTACAATGAGCAGTTCTTC. Translating it yields CAISELTSGGYNEQFF.